The rows below give T cell receptor beta chains drawn from one sample of a study of T-cell reconstitution after alpha-beta-depleted transplantation in children. TCRdb used MiXCR to reprocess the PCR reads, holding one entry per CDR3 protein. The sample shows fewer than 550,000 distinct CDR3 sequences, 10% to 13% of them seen only once. The sample consisted of PBMCs, taken before TCRalphabeta/CD19-depleted stem cell transplant. These receptors were collected from a child aged 2 to 10 with inherited bone marrow failure, due to receive a stem cell transplant. Each CDR3 is given with its conserved first and last residue. Fields, in order: clone size, J gene, V gene, D gene, CDR3 DNA, CDR3 protein. A D gene is named only where the DNA matches it firmly. Clone sizes are given selectively: once, few, many, or a class where the clone is expanded.

clone_size: many; j_call: TRBJ2-6; v_call: TRBV10-3; d_call: TRBD1; cdr3_nt: TGTGCCATCAGCCCGGGACAGCTCTCTGGGGCCAACGTCCTGACTTTC; cdr3_aa: CAISPGQLSGANVLTF
clone_size: many; j_call: TRBJ1-4; v_call: TRBV12-3/TRBV12-4; d_call: .; cdr3_nt: TGTGCCAGCAGTTTTGGGGGAGCTAATGAAAAACTGTTTTTT; cdr3_aa: CASSFGGANEKLFF
clone_size: .; j_call: TRBJ1-6; v_call: TRBV28; d_call: .; cdr3_nt: TGTGCCAGCAGCCCCGGGACTCGCGGCTCCTATAATTCACCCCTCCACTTT; cdr3_aa: CASSPGTRGSYNSPLHF
clone_size: many; j_call: TRBJ1-1; v_call: TRBV6-1; d_call: .; cdr3_nt: TGTGCCAGCAGTGAATTGTGGCACCTTGTTACTGAAGCTTTCTTT; cdr3_aa: CASSELWHLVTEAFF
clone_size: many; j_call: TRBJ2-7; v_call: TRBV4-3; d_call: .; cdr3_nt: TGCGCCAGCAGCCAAGACTGGGAGGACTACGAGCAGTACTTC; cdr3_aa: CASSQDWEDYEQYF
clone_size: many; j_call: TRBJ2-3; v_call: TRBV9; d_call: .; cdr3_nt: TGTGCCAGCGCCTTAAGGGGCACAGATACGCAGTATTTT; cdr3_aa: CASALRGTDTQYF
clone_size: many; j_call: TRBJ2-3; v_call: TRBV30; d_call: .; cdr3_nt: TGTGCCTGGAGTGAGACCAGCCGTCCAGTAACAGATACGCAGTATTTT; cdr3_aa: CAWSETSRPVTDTQYF
clone_size: many; j_call: TRBJ2-3; v_call: TRBV2; d_call: TRBD2; cdr3_nt: TGTGCCAGCAGTCAGACTAGCGGGAGATTGGAGGATACGCAGTATTTT; cdr3_aa: CASSQTSGRLEDTQYF
clone_size: many; j_call: TRBJ2-3; v_call: TRBV4-3; d_call: .; cdr3_nt: TGCGCCAGCAGCCAAGGAGCGAGGCGGGAATCAGATACGCAGTATTTT; cdr3_aa: CASSQGARRESDTQYF
clone_size: many; j_call: TRBJ1-6; v_call: TRBV7-9; d_call: TRBD1; cdr3_nt: TGTGCCGGCAGCTTAGAGTCAGGGGGGTCACCCCTCCACTTT; cdr3_aa: CAGSLESGGSPLHF
clone_size: many; j_call: TRBJ2-3; v_call: TRBV11-3; d_call: .; cdr3_nt: TGTGCCAGCAGCTTATTTCGGCAGGGCGGGTCGGGCACAGATACGCAGTATTTT; cdr3_aa: CASSLFRQGGSGTDTQYF
clone_size: many; j_call: TRBJ2-1; v_call: TRBV18; d_call: TRBD2; cdr3_nt: TGTGCCAGCTCAACTTTGGGACTAGCCCCCCATGAGCAGTTCTTC; cdr3_aa: CASSTLGLAPHEQFF
clone_size: many; j_call: TRBJ2-3; v_call: TRBV12-3/TRBV12-4; d_call: .; cdr3_nt: TGTGCCAGCATCGTACGGGGCAGCCCCACAGATACGCAGTATTTT; cdr3_aa: CASIVRGSPTDTQYF
clone_size: many; j_call: TRBJ2-1; v_call: TRBV12-3/TRBV12-4; d_call: .; cdr3_nt: TGTGCCAGCAGTCCTAGCATCCCTGAGCAGTTCTTC; cdr3_aa: CASSPSIPEQFF
clone_size: few; j_call: TRBJ2-7; v_call: TRBV4-1; d_call: TRBD2; cdr3_nt: TGCGCCAGCAGCCCCGGGACTAGTATCCACGAGCAGTACTTC; cdr3_aa: CASSPGTSIHEQYF
clone_size: .; j_call: TRBJ2-2; v_call: TRBV4-3; d_call: TRBD1; cdr3_nt: TGCGCCAGCAGCCAAATAACAGGGGGCGCGCACACCGGGGAGCTGTTTTTT; cdr3_aa: CASSQITGGAHTGELFF
clone_size: many; j_call: TRBJ2-1; v_call: TRBV5-4; d_call: TRBD2; cdr3_nt: TGTGCCAGCAGCCTGCTCGGCGGGAGAATTGAGCAGTTCTTC; cdr3_aa: CASSLLGGRIEQFF
clone_size: few; j_call: TRBJ2-5; v_call: TRBV19; d_call: TRBD1; cdr3_nt: TGTGCCACCTCCGGGACAGGGTGGGAAGAGACCCAGTACTTC; cdr3_aa: CATSGTGWEETQYF
clone_size: many; j_call: TRBJ2-4; v_call: TRBV28; d_call: .; cdr3_nt: TGTGCCAGCAGCATCGATACAGGAGTTTGGTACTTC; cdr3_aa: CASSIDTGVWYF
clone_size: many; j_call: TRBJ1-3; v_call: TRBV12-3/TRBV12-4; d_call: .; cdr3_nt: TGTGCCAGCAGCCCGGGCCTCCACTCTGGAAACACCATATATTTT; cdr3_aa: CASSPGLHSGNTIYF
clone_size: many; j_call: TRBJ2-1; v_call: TRBV29-1; d_call: .; cdr3_nt: TGCAGCTCAGACGATATCCTAGGTTTGACCTACAATGAGCAGTTCTTC; cdr3_aa: CSSDDILGLTYNEQFF
clone_size: many; j_call: TRBJ2-5; v_call: TRBV5-6; d_call: .; cdr3_nt: TGTGCCAGCACCCCGAAGGGCCAACCCCAAGAGACCCAGTACTTC; cdr3_aa: CASTPKGQPQETQYF
clone_size: few; j_call: TRBJ2-6; v_call: TRBV5-1; d_call: TRBD2; cdr3_nt: TGCGCCAGCAGCTTGGCCTCTAGCGGGGCGGCTGGGGCCAACGTCCTGACTTTC; cdr3_aa: CASSLASSGAAGANVLTF
clone_size: .; j_call: TRBJ1-2; v_call: TRBV7-6; d_call: .; cdr3_nt: TGTGCCAGCAGCTTAACCCCAGGGGAAGGGAACTATGGCTACACCTTC; cdr3_aa: CASSLTPGEGNYGYTF
clone_size: many; j_call: TRBJ2-2; v_call: TRBV28; d_call: TRBD2; cdr3_nt: TGTGCCAGCAGCACTAGCGGCCTTAACACCGGGGAGCTGTTTTTT; cdr3_aa: CASSTSGLNTGELFF
clone_size: many; j_call: TRBJ2-3; v_call: TRBV12-3/TRBV12-4; d_call: .; cdr3_nt: TGTGCCAGCAGTTTCCCCGTAGTATACGAGACAGATACGCAGTATTTT; cdr3_aa: CASSFPVVYETDTQYF
clone_size: many; j_call: TRBJ2-3; v_call: TRBV29-1; d_call: TRBD2; cdr3_nt: TGCAGCGTCGAGCTAGCGGGAAGCACAGATACGCAGTATTTT; cdr3_aa: CSVELAGSTDTQYF
clone_size: many; j_call: TRBJ2-3; v_call: TRBV29-1; d_call: TRBD2; cdr3_nt: TGCAGCGTAGCGACTAGCGGGAGCCCAGATACGCAGTATTTT; cdr3_aa: CSVATSGSPDTQYF
clone_size: few; j_call: TRBJ2-1; v_call: TRBV6-4; d_call: .; cdr3_nt: TGTGCCAGCAGTGACTCCATTCGGGGCCCCTTCGATGAGCAGTTCTTC; cdr3_aa: CASSDSIRGPFDEQFF
clone_size: .; j_call: TRBJ2-4; v_call: TRBV30; d_call: .; cdr3_nt: TGTGCCTGGGCCTCACCCCCCGTCCTATCCGGCTTC; cdr3_aa: CAWASPPVLSGF
clone_size: .; j_call: TRBJ2-5; v_call: TRBV5-1; d_call: TRBD2; cdr3_nt: TGCGCCAGCAGCTTGGGACTAGCGTTGGAGACCCAGTACTTC; cdr3_aa: CASSLGLALETQYF
clone_size: .; j_call: TRBJ2-7; v_call: TRBV12-3/TRBV12-4; d_call: .; cdr3_nt: TGTGCCAGCGCGCAGGGTTCCTACGAGCAGTACTTC; cdr3_aa: CASAQGSYEQYF
clone_size: many; j_call: TRBJ2-7; v_call: TRBV2; d_call: TRBD1; cdr3_nt: TGTGCCAGCAGTGTTGACAGGGGGCCGGACGAGCAGTACTTC; cdr3_aa: CASSVDRGPDEQYF
clone_size: many; j_call: TRBJ1-6; v_call: TRBV5-1; d_call: .; cdr3_nt: TGCGCCAGCAGCTTTAGTGGGGATCCACTAAATTCACCCCTCCACTTT; cdr3_aa: CASSFSGDPLNSPLHF
clone_size: .; j_call: TRBJ2-2; v_call: TRBV6-5; d_call: .; cdr3_nt: TGTGCCAGCAGTTACGGGGGGCCGACCGGGGAGCTGTTTTTT; cdr3_aa: CASSYGGPTGELFF
clone_size: many; j_call: TRBJ1-2; v_call: TRBV28; d_call: .; cdr3_nt: TGTGCCAGCAGTTTAATGGGGGGCCGCTATGGCTACACCTTC; cdr3_aa: CASSLMGGRYGYTF
clone_size: .; j_call: TRBJ2-3; v_call: TRBV19; d_call: TRBD2; cdr3_nt: TGTGCCAGTAGAAAAAAAGGACTAGATAATCCAGATACGCAGTATTTT; cdr3_aa: CASRKKGLDNPDTQYF
clone_size: few; j_call: TRBJ1-1; v_call: TRBV27; d_call: .; cdr3_nt: TGTGCCAGCAGTTGGGGGGGCGGAGGGAACACTGAAGCTTTCTTT; cdr3_aa: CASSWGGGGNTEAFF
clone_size: many; j_call: TRBJ2-1; v_call: TRBV7-9; d_call: TRBD2; cdr3_nt: TGTGCCAGCAGTGGCCCGGGAGGTGAGCAGTTCTTC; cdr3_aa: CASSGPGGEQFF
clone_size: many; j_call: TRBJ2-1; v_call: TRBV24-1; d_call: .; cdr3_nt: TGTGCCACCAGTGATGGCCAACTGGCGCAGTTCTTC; cdr3_aa: CATSDGQLAQFF
clone_size: many; j_call: TRBJ2-3; v_call: TRBV10-3; d_call: .; cdr3_nt: TGTGCCATCAGTGAACAGGCGGATACGCAGTATTTT; cdr3_aa: CAISEQADTQYF
clone_size: .; j_call: TRBJ2-1; v_call: TRBV6-2/TRBV6-3; d_call: TRBD2; cdr3_nt: TGTGCCAGCAGTTACGGCGGGGGCTCCTACAATGAGCAGTTCTTC; cdr3_aa: CASSYGGGSYNEQFF
clone_size: .; j_call: TRBJ2-7; v_call: TRBV5-5; d_call: .; cdr3_nt: TGTGCCAGCAGCGTCCAGGGAATCGAGCAGTACTTC; cdr3_aa: CASSVQGIEQYF
clone_size: few; j_call: TRBJ2-7; v_call: TRBV27; d_call: .; cdr3_nt: TGTGCCAGCAGTTTGATTGGGGTGTCCCACGAGCAGTACTTC; cdr3_aa: CASSLIGVSHEQYF
clone_size: few; j_call: TRBJ1-1; v_call: TRBV27; d_call: .; cdr3_nt: TGTGCCAGCAGTTTATATTACAAGAACACTGAAGCTTTCTTT; cdr3_aa: CASSLYYKNTEAFF
clone_size: many; j_call: TRBJ2-5; v_call: TRBV27; d_call: TRBD2; cdr3_nt: TGTGCCAGCAGTCCCGGACTAGCGGGAGGGCAAGAGACCCAGTACTTC; cdr3_aa: CASSPGLAGGQETQYF
clone_size: many; j_call: TRBJ2-6; v_call: TRBV5-1; d_call: .; cdr3_nt: TGCGCCAGCAGCTGGCCACCGCGACAGGTTTCCGGGGCCAACGTCCTGACTTTC; cdr3_aa: CASSWPPRQVSGANVLTF
clone_size: many; j_call: TRBJ2-7; v_call: TRBV4-3; d_call: TRBD1; cdr3_nt: TGCGCCAGCAGCCCTGGGATATTACCCGGGACAGCTTACGAGCAGTACTTC; cdr3_aa: CASSPGILPGTAYEQYF
clone_size: many; j_call: TRBJ2-7; v_call: TRBV6-1; d_call: .; cdr3_nt: TGTGCCAGCACCCTCTCTCGCACCTACGAGCAGTACTTC; cdr3_aa: CASTLSRTYEQYF
clone_size: few; j_call: TRBJ2-5; v_call: TRBV9; d_call: .; cdr3_nt: TGTGCCAGCAGCGTAGGGAAGGGGGAGACCCAGTACTTC; cdr3_aa: CASSVGKGETQYF
clone_size: .; j_call: TRBJ1-5; v_call: TRBV12-3/TRBV12-4; d_call: .; cdr3_nt: TGTGCCAGCAGTTCCCCCGTAAACAATCAGCCCCAGCATTTT; cdr3_aa: CASSSPVNNQPQHF
clone_size: .; j_call: TRBJ2-3; v_call: TRBV7-2; d_call: .; cdr3_nt: TGTGCCAGCAGCAGAAACCTAGCGGATACGCAGTATTTT; cdr3_aa: CASSRNLADTQYF
clone_size: .; j_call: TRBJ2-4; v_call: TRBV20-1; d_call: TRBD1; cdr3_nt: TGCTGTGCTAGAGATAGGCGACAGGGTATAAACATTCAGTACTTC; cdr3_aa: CCARDRRQGINIQYF
clone_size: many; j_call: TRBJ2-2; v_call: TRBV3-1; d_call: .; cdr3_nt: TGTGCCAGCAGCCCCTGGGATGGCGGGGAGCTGTTTTTT; cdr3_aa: CASSPWDGGELFF
clone_size: few; j_call: TRBJ2-3; v_call: TRBV5-4; d_call: .; cdr3_nt: TGTGCCAGCAGCCGGATGGGGGCGGGAGATGCAGATACGCAGTATTTT; cdr3_aa: CASSRMGAGDADTQYF
clone_size: many; j_call: TRBJ2-7; v_call: TRBV4-3; d_call: .; cdr3_nt: TGCGCCAGCAGCCAAGATTTAGATGGTCTCCGGGCCGAGCAGTACTTC; cdr3_aa: CASSQDLDGLRAEQYF
clone_size: many; j_call: TRBJ2-7; v_call: TRBV12-3/TRBV12-4; d_call: TRBD2; cdr3_nt: TGTGCCAGCAGCGCCTTTAGCGGGAGGAGCTCCTACGAGCAGTACTTC; cdr3_aa: CASSAFSGRSSYEQYF
clone_size: many; j_call: TRBJ2-7; v_call: TRBV12-3/TRBV12-4; d_call: .; cdr3_nt: TGTGCCAGCAGGCCGACAGGGGACTACTACGAGCAGTACTTC; cdr3_aa: CASRPTGDYYEQYF
clone_size: .; j_call: TRBJ2-5; v_call: TRBV6-5; d_call: .; cdr3_nt: TGTGCCAGCAGTTACTCGAGGCCATCGGAGACCCAGTACTTC; cdr3_aa: CASSYSRPSETQYF